What follows is one TCR beta chain and its context. Its antigen is unidentified. TCR beta cDNA libraries included unique molecular identifiers. One entry per CDR3 protein, called by TCRdb with MiXCR from the PCR reads. The sample holds approximately 160,000 distinct CDR3 sequences; about 29% are singletons and the top ten take approximately 1.4%. The CDR3 has 13 residues. V dropped 5 bases and J dropped 4 bases, with 12 bases sitting between them. Germline assignment: CDR1 DFQATT and CDR2 SNEGSKA (reference sequence). The data are from a study of post-analysis software for immune sequencing data. Notes on the study in general: Relative to controls, patients had about five TRBV segments at higher frequency, with TRBV5-6, TRBV5-1 and TRBV20-1 among these.

Source material: blood. V gene TRBV20-1 combines with J gene TRBJ2-1, with D perhaps TRBD1 or TRBD2 (5 bases each). This TCR was sampled from a girl aged 5-17 years with multiple sclerosis. CDR3 bases: TGCAGTGCTCGAGCGGACAAGTACAATGAGCAGTTCTTC. Its protein product is CSARADKYNEQFF.